This record looks at one TCR beta chain sequence and its context. The antigen is unknown. The sample is drawn from a study of T-cell reconstitution after alpha-beta-depleted transplantation in children. Study-level results: Hyperexpanded clones declined; after one year, newly produced T cells mostly supplied diversity. TCRbeta diversity was high at day 60 in some patients (a result of surviving recipient T cells and thymic progenitors). Several hundred graft clones that had expanded were reportedly the source of alpha-beta T cells about two months after transplant.

TCRbeta library preparation incorporated unique molecular identifiers. TCRdb re-called the PCR reads with MiXCR, one entry per CDR3 protein. The sample has 250,000 to 400,000 distinct CDR3 sequences; 23% are singletons. The germline gives CDR1 DFQATT, CDR2 SNEGSKA (reference sequence). V shed 1 base, J shed 7 bases, and the junction held 12 bases outside the gene matches. This CDR3 contains 16 residues. This receptor was obtained from a male patient younger than 18 who had a stem cell transplant for acute lymphoblastic leukemia, so the T cells may come from the graft donor. Sample: PBMCs, mostly from graft donor cells, taken 180 days after TCRalphabeta/CD19-depleted stem cell transplant. The chain is built from TRBV20-1 and TRBJ2-1, with 8 nucleotides matching TRBD2. The DNA for the CDR3 is TGCAGTGCTAGAGGACGAGCGGGAGCGTCTCATAATGAGCAGTTCTTC. It is translated as CSARGRAGASHNEQFF.